This T cell receptor (beta chain) was identified in a study of long-term antiretroviral therapy in people with HIV. V shed 3 bases and J shed 5 bases, with 17 bases lying between them. Looked up from germline, CDR1 is SGDLS and CDR2 is YYNGEE. The CDR3 runs 15 residues. With respect to this clone: Its target is not known.

Findings and limits, study-wide: Across all time points, the repertoire was dominated by clones that expanded before ART. Blood collection from about 2003 to 2018 possibly occurred under older ART regimens.

Survey-level immunoSEQ v3.0 assays were run. Only in-frame clones appear in the TCRdb table, and some are missing; sequencing was by immunoSEQ multiplex PCR. The sample shows roughly 16,000 clones, roughly 94% of them seen only once. This sequence was found in a woman aged 50 to 65 with HIV. The chain joins TRBV9 to TRBJ1-1; D gene uncertain. Sequences were derived from unsorted PBMCs, sampled roughly 6.4 years after starting antiretroviral therapy. DNA for the CDR3: TGTGCCAGCAGCGCCTTCTCGGGGATCGGGACTGAAGCTTTCTTT. This gives the protein CASSAFSGIGTEAFF.